The rows below give T cell receptor beta chains drawn from one sample of a study of T cell responses to AZD1222 COVID-19 vaccine. Sequenced by immunoSEQ multiplex PCR; TCRdb stores in-frame clones only, minus some. This table has some 180,000 clones, roughly 92% appearing once. The input for sequencing was peripheral blood, taken on day 0 of AZD1222 vaccination. The receptors originated from an adult in good health. CDR3s include the opening cysteine and the closing phenylalanine or tryptophan. Fields, in order: J gene, CDR3 length, V gene, clone size, CDR3 protein. Not every row has a clone size; where given, it reads once, few, many or a size class.

j_call: TRBJ1-2
cdr3_length: 16
v_call: TRBV7-9
clone_size: -
cdr3_aa: CASSLVAGSDFYGYTF

j_call: TRBJ1-5
cdr3_length: 16
v_call: TRBV5-1
clone_size: -
cdr3_aa: CASTPGAVDSNQPQHF

j_call: TRBJ2-4
cdr3_length: 16
v_call: TRBV11-2
clone_size: -
cdr3_aa: CASSLEGRRPKNIQYF

j_call: TRBJ2-2
cdr3_length: 15
v_call: TRBV3-1/TRBV3-2
clone_size: -
cdr3_aa: CASSKQIGLTGELFF

j_call: TRBJ2-6
cdr3_length: 24
v_call: TRBV4-2
clone_size: -
cdr3_aa: CASSQFGGATRGTIRGSGANVLTF

j_call: TRBJ1-2
cdr3_length: 14
v_call: TRBV5-1
clone_size: -
cdr3_aa: CASSPGTALYGYTF

j_call: TRBJ1-4
cdr3_length: 17
v_call: TRBV6-1
clone_size: once
cdr3_aa: CASSERTGAATNEKLFF

j_call: TRBJ1-5
cdr3_length: 13
v_call: TRBV10-2
clone_size: -
cdr3_aa: CASSPLGNQPQHF

j_call: TRBJ1-1
cdr3_length: 11
v_call: TRBV30
clone_size: -
cdr3_aa: CAGFRRAQAFF

j_call: TRBJ1-6
cdr3_length: 15
v_call: TRBV19
clone_size: once
cdr3_aa: CASSPSGGPYSPLHF

j_call: TRBJ1-4
cdr3_length: 14
v_call: TRBV2
clone_size: once
cdr3_aa: CATWSGRGRAKLFF

j_call: TRBJ1-4
cdr3_length: 13
v_call: TRBV3-1/TRBV3-2
clone_size: once
cdr3_aa: CASSQGRYKKLFF

j_call: TRBJ1-6
cdr3_length: 15
v_call: TRBV7-2
clone_size: -
cdr3_aa: CASSQGQVTNSPLHF

j_call: TRBJ1-2
cdr3_length: 16
v_call: TRBV4-2
clone_size: -
cdr3_aa: CASSQDWKGSGYGYTF

j_call: TRBJ1-6
cdr3_length: 13
v_call: TRBV20-1
clone_size: -
cdr3_aa: CSASGMTDSPLHF

j_call: TRBJ1-4
cdr3_length: 18
v_call: TRBV7-9
clone_size: -
cdr3_aa: CASSLAITGTPTNEKLFF

j_call: TRBJ1-1
cdr3_length: 13
v_call: TRBV6-2/TRBV6-3
clone_size: -
cdr3_aa: CASSRYRNTEAFF

j_call: TRBJ1-5
cdr3_length: 14
v_call: TRBV6-5
clone_size: -
cdr3_aa: CASSYVEGLQPQHF

j_call: TRBJ1-2
cdr3_length: 11
v_call: TRBV29-1
clone_size: -
cdr3_aa: CSVTTNRGYTF

j_call: TRBJ2-2
cdr3_length: 14
v_call: TRBV7-9
clone_size: -
cdr3_aa: CASRRQGGTGELFF

j_call: TRBJ2-5
cdr3_length: 14
v_call: TRBV5-1
clone_size: -
cdr3_aa: CASSSATGKETQYF

j_call: TRBJ2-2
cdr3_length: 14
v_call: TRBV18
clone_size: -
cdr3_aa: CASSRATGSGELFF

j_call: TRBJ1-2
cdr3_length: 11
v_call: TRBV20-1
clone_size: -
cdr3_aa: CSARGHRDYTF

j_call: TRBJ2-7
cdr3_length: 16
v_call: TRBV4-2
clone_size: -
cdr3_aa: CASSQAARDRGYEQYF

j_call: TRBJ1-6
cdr3_length: 11
v_call: TRBV6-5
clone_size: -
cdr3_aa: CASAGDSPLHF

j_call: TRBJ1-1
cdr3_length: 16
v_call: TRBV18
clone_size: -
cdr3_aa: CASSPWEGPRGTEAFF

j_call: TRBJ2-1
cdr3_length: 16
v_call: TRBV5-5
clone_size: -
cdr3_aa: CASSLVYPSTYNEQFF

j_call: TRBJ2-2
cdr3_length: 15
v_call: TRBV12-5
clone_size: -
cdr3_aa: CASGPQGANTGELFF

j_call: TRBJ1-5
cdr3_length: 14
v_call: TRBV6-5
clone_size: -
cdr3_aa: CASVGFRERQPQHF

j_call: TRBJ1-1
cdr3_length: 14
v_call: TRBV24-1
clone_size: -
cdr3_aa: CATSEEDKNTEAFF

j_call: TRBJ2-7
cdr3_length: 13
v_call: TRBV12-3/TRBV12-4
clone_size: -
cdr3_aa: CASSLLVSYEQYF

j_call: TRBJ2-1
cdr3_length: 13
v_call: TRBV29-1
clone_size: -
cdr3_aa: CSAGTASYNEQFF

j_call: TRBJ2-1
cdr3_length: 13
v_call: TRBV2
clone_size: -
cdr3_aa: CAKSKAAAVGPFF

j_call: TRBJ1-2
cdr3_length: 14
v_call: TRBV6-5
clone_size: -
cdr3_aa: CATRDRGRVDGYTF

j_call: TRBJ1-2
cdr3_length: 15
v_call: TRBV7-2
clone_size: -
cdr3_aa: CASSLEQGGGYGYTF

j_call: TRBJ2-7
cdr3_length: 14
v_call: TRBV5-1
clone_size: -
cdr3_aa: CASSLGGPNYEQYF

j_call: TRBJ1-4
cdr3_length: 14
v_call: TRBV7-2
clone_size: -
cdr3_aa: CASSRGRANEKLFF

j_call: TRBJ2-2
cdr3_length: 16
v_call: TRBV11-2
clone_size: -
cdr3_aa: CASSLGSRRKTGELFF

j_call: TRBJ2-7
cdr3_length: 15
v_call: TRBV11-2
clone_size: -
cdr3_aa: CASSLVSGSTHEQYF

j_call: TRBJ2-7
cdr3_length: 17
v_call: TRBV3-1/TRBV3-2
clone_size: once
cdr3_aa: CASSQDLAGVRPYEQYF

j_call: TRBJ2-2
cdr3_length: 14
v_call: TRBV7-3
clone_size: -
cdr3_aa: CASSRTQGSGELFF

j_call: TRBJ1-3
cdr3_length: 13
v_call: TRBV2
clone_size: -
cdr3_aa: CASSQGFGNTIYF

j_call: TRBJ2-1
cdr3_length: 14
v_call: TRBV3-1/TRBV3-2
clone_size: -
cdr3_aa: CASSQEWRGVEQFF

j_call: TRBJ2-1
cdr3_length: 17
v_call: TRBV3-1/TRBV3-2
clone_size: -
cdr3_aa: CASSLRTSGSSYNEQFF

j_call: TRBJ2-5
cdr3_length: 14
v_call: TRBV7-9
clone_size: -
cdr3_aa: CASSSSGGWETQYF

j_call: TRBJ1-6
cdr3_length: 14
v_call: TRBV14
clone_size: few
cdr3_aa: CASSSWTVNSPLHF

j_call: TRBJ1-2
cdr3_length: 15
v_call: TRBV30
clone_size: -
cdr3_aa: CAWNPIGQALGGYTF

j_call: TRBJ1-5
cdr3_length: 14
v_call: TRBV7-9
clone_size: -
cdr3_aa: CASSFPGGDQPQHF

j_call: TRBJ2-1
cdr3_length: 14
v_call: TRBV7-9
clone_size: -
cdr3_aa: CASSLGADHNEQFF

j_call: TRBJ2-7
cdr3_length: 13
v_call: TRBV6-5
clone_size: -
cdr3_aa: CASGRQFSYEQYF

j_call: TRBJ2-1
cdr3_length: 12
v_call: TRBV29-1
clone_size: -
cdr3_aa: CSVNWEFGEQFF

j_call: TRBJ1-6
cdr3_length: 15
v_call: TRBV6-5
clone_size: -
cdr3_aa: CASSPRQGHNSPLHF

j_call: TRBJ1-1
cdr3_length: 16
v_call: TRBV2
clone_size: once
cdr3_aa: CASIRPDRGPNTEAFF

j_call: TRBJ1-1
cdr3_length: 13
v_call: TRBV19
clone_size: -
cdr3_aa: CASGDTGNTEAFF

j_call: TRBJ1-2
cdr3_length: 14
v_call: TRBV11-2
clone_size: -
cdr3_aa: CASSSLQGYYGYTF

j_call: TRBJ1-5
cdr3_length: 13
v_call: TRBV27
clone_size: -
cdr3_aa: CASSRGRGQPQHF

j_call: TRBJ2-7
cdr3_length: 14
v_call: TRBV9
clone_size: -
cdr3_aa: CASSVQGGSYEQYF

j_call: TRBJ2-3
cdr3_length: 19
v_call: TRBV10-3
clone_size: -
cdr3_aa: CAISKKTLAGYTSTDTQYF

j_call: TRBJ2-1
cdr3_length: 15
v_call: TRBV13
clone_size: -
cdr3_aa: CASSFYQSSYNEQFF

j_call: TRBJ2-3
cdr3_length: 14
v_call: TRBV6-1
clone_size: once
cdr3_aa: CASSDWGAQDTQYF